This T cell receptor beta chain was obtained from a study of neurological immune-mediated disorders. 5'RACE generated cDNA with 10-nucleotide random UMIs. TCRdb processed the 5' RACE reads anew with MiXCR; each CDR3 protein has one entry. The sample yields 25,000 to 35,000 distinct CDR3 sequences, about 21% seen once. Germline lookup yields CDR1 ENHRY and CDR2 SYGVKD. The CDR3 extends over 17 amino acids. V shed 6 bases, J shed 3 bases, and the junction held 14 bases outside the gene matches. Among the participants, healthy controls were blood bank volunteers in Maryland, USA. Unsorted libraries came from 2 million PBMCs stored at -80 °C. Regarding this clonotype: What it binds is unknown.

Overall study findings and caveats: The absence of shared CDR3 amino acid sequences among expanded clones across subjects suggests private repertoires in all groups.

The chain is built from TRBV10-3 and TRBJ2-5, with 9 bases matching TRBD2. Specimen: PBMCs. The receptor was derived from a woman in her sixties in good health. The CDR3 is CAIRGNVVAGVEETQYF. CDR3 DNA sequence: TGTGCCATCAGGGGCAATGTCGTAGCGGGAGTGGAAGAGACCCAGTACTTC.